These 17 T cell receptor beta chains originate from one sample sequenced in a study of CD8 T cells in Susac syndrome. After extraction with the RNeasy kit, roughly 0.5 to 1 ug of the RNA was reverse transcribed using random hexamers. Using its own MiXCR run on the immunoSEQ multiplex PCR reads, TCRdb lists one record per CDR3 protein. The sample has some 160,000 distinct CDR3 sequences; about 95% are singletons. The source material was CD8+ T cells from PBMCs. These receptors were taken from a human donor with multiple sclerosis.

This rearrangement joins TRBV10-3 to TRBJ2-1; D is unclear. The CDR3 has 13 amino acids. V gave up 6 bases and J gave up 8 bases, with 14 bases separating them. Germline CDR1 reads ENHRY; CDR2 reads SYGVKD. CDR3 loop: CAIRSVGVDEQFF. The CDR3 DNA follows: TGTGCCATCAGGTCAGTTGGCGTCGATGAGCAGTTCTTC.

The chain carries TRBV13 and TRBJ2-2, with 14 bases matching TRBD2. V lost 6 bases and J lost 4; bases outside the gene matches: 10. This CDR3 has 18 amino acids. CDR1 and CDR2 (germline): PRHDT, FYEKMQ (reference sequence). CDR3 protein: CASSPGTSGSRRTGELFF. CDR3 coding DNA: TGTGCCAGCAGTCCAGGGACTAGCGGGAGCAGGCGCACCGGGGAGCTGTTTTTT.

This clonotype occurred a few times. The gene calls are TRBV27 and TRBJ2-7; no reliable D call. CDR3 length equals 13 residues. The germline V gene has CDR1 MNHEY and CDR2 SMNVEV (reference sequence). V was clipped by 5 bases and J by 0 bases, with 8 bases between them. In nucleotides, the CDR3 is TGTGCCAGCAGTGTAGGGCCCTCCTACGAGCAGTACTTC. Amino acids: CASSVGPSYEQYF.

The CDR3: CASSLPGTGVHEQYF. The CDR3 nucleotides are TGTGCCAGCAGCTTACCCGGGACAGGTGTACACGAGCAGTACTTC. The chain links TRBV7-9 to TRBJ2-7, with 8 bases lining up with TRBD1. The CDR3 contains 15 residues. The trim removed 2 bases at V and 5 bases at J, leaving 8 bases unmatched. The V gene's germline CDR1 is SEHNR and CDR2 FQNEAQ (reference sequence).

The chain uses TRBV12-3 or TRBV12-4 and TRBJ1-1, with a possible D match to TRBD1 (6 bases). V lost 4 bases to trimming and J lost 1 base, with 7 bases between them. CDR3 size: 13 residues. CDR3: CASSSGENTEAFF. The DNA of the CDR3 is TGTGCCAGCAGTTCAGGGGAGAACACTGAAGCTTTCTTT.

The CDR3 nucleotides are TGTGCCACCAGCAGAGATTGGACGGACTCGAACACCGGGGAGCTGTTTTTT. It codes for CATSRDWTDSNTGELFF. This chain joins TRBV15 and TRBJ2-2, with D perhaps matching TRBD2 (5 bases). Germline CDR1 is LNHNV and CDR2 is YYDKDF (reference sequence). The CDR3 loop spans 17 amino acids. The germline V and J ends were trimmed by 0 bases and 0 bases, with 11 bases remaining between them.

The CDR3 protein is CASSYAGSTDTQYF. For the CDR3, the DNA is TGTGCCAGCAGTTATGCAGGGAGCACAGATACGCAGTATTTT. The chain joins TRBV27 to TRBJ2-3; tentatively, D is TRBD1 (5 bases). CDR1 is MNHEY and CDR2 is SMNVEV in the germline V gene (reference sequence). The V end lost 4 bases, the J end lost 0 bases, and 8 bases lay between the germline ends. The CDR3 runs to 14 residues.

J is TRBJ1-2 and V is TRBV9; 7 bases fit TRBD1. V shed 5 bases, J shed 6 bases, and the junction held 4 bases outside the gene matches. The germline CDR1 and CDR2 sequences are SGDLS and YYNGEE. This CDR3 contains 12 residues. CDR3 sequence (DNA): TGTGCCAGCAGGGGACAGCCCAATGGCTACACCTTC. This translates into CASRGQPNGYTF.

The chain is built from TRBV18 and TRBJ2-7, with TRBD1 as a possible D gene (6 bases). Germline V gene sequence: CDR1 KGHSH, CDR2 LQKENI. CDR3 length: 14 residues. The V and J ends lost 3 bases and 7 bases respectively, with 16 bases between them. DNA for the CDR3: TGTGCCAGCTCACCGGAGACAGGTACTTTGGAGCAGTACTTC. This sequence encodes CASSPETGTLEQYF.

The chain uses TRBV11-2 and TRBJ2-1, with D perhaps given as TRBD1 or TRBD2 (5 bases each). The CDR3 length is 11 residues. V lost 3 bases to trimming and J lost 11 bases, with 8 bases between them. The V gene's germline CDR1 is SGHAT and CDR2 FQNNGV. The CDR3 DNA reads as TGTGCCAGCAGCTTGGGGACCCAGCAGTTCTTC. The encoded protein is CASSLGTQQFF.

The chain couples TRBV7-9 to TRBJ2-1; D is perhaps TRBD2 (6 bases). The V and J ends lost 4 bases and 10 bases respectively, with 14 bases between them. Germline V CDR1 and CDR2: SEHNR, FQNEAQ (reference sequence). The CDR3 consists of 13 residues. The CDR3 DNA sequence: TGTGCCAGCAGCTCACCTACTAGCTGGGAGCAGTTCTTC. It codes for CASSSPTSWEQFF.

The J gene is TRBJ1-5, the V gene TRBV20-1, with D unclear. The CDR3 length is 16 residues. CDR1 and CDR2 (germline): DFQATT, SNEGSKA (reference sequence). V was shortened by 2 bases and J by 4 bases, with 18 bases between the two germline ends. This CDR3 is CSARSAGSSLNQPQHF. CDR3 in DNA: TGCAGTGCTAGATCTGCGGGGAGTTCTTTAAATCAGCCCCAGCATTTT.

This clonotype was observed once. The gene calls are TRBV27 and TRBJ2-7; the match to TRBD2 covers 10 bases. Per the germline V gene, CDR1 is MNHEY and CDR2 is SMNVEV (reference sequence). V lost 7 bases, J lost 3 bases, and 6 bases stayed unmatched. The CDR3 spans 14 residues. The CDR3 DNA reads as TGTGCCAGCACCCAACTAGCGGGGAACTACGAGCAGTACTTC. Translation: CASTQLAGNYEQYF.

This chain joins TRBV27 and TRBJ1-1; D remains ambiguous. The CDR3 extends over 11 amino acids. Germline V CDR1 and CDR2: MNHEY, SMNVEV (reference sequence). Trimming pared 8 bases from V and 5 bases from J, leaving 9 bases between. Here the CDR3 DNA reads TGTGCCAGCGAACGTGGGACTGAAGCTTTCTTT. Protein sequence: CASERGTEAFF.

The V call is TRBV20-1, the J call TRBJ2-5; TRBD2 matches at 8 bases. The CDR3 loop spans 13 amino acids. Germline V CDR1 and CDR2: DFQATT, SNEGSKA (reference sequence). Trimming took 3 bases from V and 7 from J; bases not matched to a gene: 7. This CDR3 reads CSASGRASGTQYF. CDR3 nucleotides: TGCAGTGCTAGCGGGAGGGCCTCGGGGACCCAGTACTTC.

V usage is TRBV3-1 and J usage is TRBJ2-1, with 7 bases fitting TRBD2. The junction had 7 bases not matched to a gene; V was cut back by 0 bases and J by 14 bases. From germline, CDR1 is LGHDT and CDR2 YNNKEL (reference sequence). The CDR3 loop spans 13 amino acids. The CDR3 here is CASSQDGRGEEFF. DNA for the CDR3: TGTGCCAGCAGCCAAGATGGTCGGGGGGAGGAGTTCTTC.

V and J are TRBV7-9 and TRBJ2-7, with TRBD2 identical over 14 bases. V trimming: 5 bases; J trimming: 3 bases; junction bases outside the gene matches: 15. The V gene's germline CDR1 is SEHNR and CDR2 FQNEAQ (reference sequence). The CDR3 loop spans 19 amino acids. This CDR3 is CASSPTGGLAGVLSYEQYF. The CDR3 coding sequence is TGTGCCAGCAGCCCCACTGGGGGACTAGCGGGAGTTTTAAGCTACGAGCAGTACTTC.